The 19 T cell receptor beta chains below all came from one sample that was sequenced in a study of CD8 T cells in Susac syndrome. Random-hexamer reverse transcription was applied to roughly 0.45 to 1 ug RNA. Each CDR3 protein is one row after TCRdb ran MiXCR on the immunoSEQ multiplex PCR reads. Here the sample spans just over 300,000 distinct CDR3 sequences, about 90% being singletons. The sequencing input was CD4+ T cells from PBMCs. The receptors come from a human donor with multiple sclerosis.

The chain recombines TRBV4-2 with TRBJ2-1; perhaps TRBD2 as D (5 bases). Trimming pared 1 base from V and 1 base from J, leaving 14 bases between. Per germline, CDR1 LGHNA and CDR2 YNFKEQ. The CDR3 is 17 residues long. DNA of the CDR3: TGTGCCAGCAGCCAAGGTATTCGGAGGCGGTCCTACAATGAGCAGTTCTTC. This translates into CASSQGIRRRSYNEQFF.

The V call is TRBV10-3, the J call TRBJ1-6; 8 nucleotides line up with TRBD1. V dropped 0 bases and J dropped 10; count of bases not matched to a gene: 8. CDR1 ENHRY and CDR2 SYGVKD come from the germline V gene. The CDR3 length is 16 residues. The DNA for the CDR3 is TGTGCCATCAGTGAGTCCCCAGGGGGCGAAGGCTCACCCCTCCACTTT. This gives the protein CAISESPGGEGSPLHF.

The chain is built from TRBV18 and TRBJ2-6; D tentatively fits TRBD1 or TRBD2 (5 bases each). CDR3 size: 19 residues. From germline, CDR1 is KGHSH and CDR2 LQKENI. Trimming pared 1 base from V and 4 bases from J, leaving 20 bases between. The CDR3 is CASSPRVPGPGKGANVLTF. The CDR3 nucleotides read TGTGCCAGCTCACCACGTGTACCGGGGCCCGGTAAAGGGGCCAACGTCCTGACTTTC.

The J gene is TRBJ2-7, the V gene TRBV5-1; 11 bases line up with TRBD1. The CDR3 runs to 15 residues. The germline gives CDR1 SGHRS, CDR2 YFSETQ. Trimming removed 3 bases from V and 4 bases from J; junction bases left unmatched: 6. The CDR3 protein is CASSSPGQGVYEQYF. Written as DNA, the CDR3 is TGCGCCAGCAGCTCTCCGGGACAGGGGGTGTACGAGCAGTACTTC.

J is TRBJ2-2 and V is TRBV7-3, with 8 bases lining up with TRBD1. J was trimmed by 7 bases and V by 4 bases; bases with no gene match: 8. CDR3 length: 15 residues. Per the germline V gene, CDR1 is SGHTA and CDR2 is FQGTGA. The DNA for the CDR3 is TGTGCCAGCAGCTCCTGGCAGGGGGCTAACGGGGAGCTGTTTTTT. Translating gives CASSSWQGANGELFF.

The chain links TRBV7-3 to TRBJ2-6; D is perhaps TRBD2 (6 bases). The ends were cut back, 2 bases at V and 2 bases at J, with 16 bases in the middle. This CDR3 spans 18 amino acids. Germline V gene lookup returns CDR1 SGHTA and CDR2 FQGTGA. The CDR3 coding sequence is TGTGCCAGCAGCTTATGGGCGGGATTAGGGACTGGGGCCAACGTCCTGACTTTC. Translated: CASSLWAGLGTGANVLTF.

The chain uses TRBV13 and TRBJ1-2, with unresolved D. Deletions cut 3 bases from V and 6 bases from J, with 5 bases between. The CDR3 has 11 residues. Germline lookup yields CDR1 PRHDT and CDR2 FYEKMQ (reference sequence). This chain's CDR3 is CASSFRDGYTF. DNA for the CDR3: TGTGCCAGCAGCTTTCGCGATGGCTACACCTTC.

The V gene is TRBV6-2 or TRBV6-3, the J gene TRBJ2-1; unclear D gene. V was clipped by 6 bases and J by 3 bases, with 3 bases between them. The germline V gene encodes CDR1 MNHEY and CDR2 SVGEGT. This CDR3 has 11 residues. For the CDR3, the DNA is TGTGCCAGCAGACTCTACAATGAGCAGTTCTTC. Amino acids: CASRLYNEQFF.

J is TRBJ1-6 and V is TRBV30, with TRBD1 as a possible D gene (5 bases). The germline V and J ends were trimmed by 3 bases and 8 bases, with 17 bases remaining between them. The germline V gene encodes CDR1 GTSNPN and CDR2 SVGIG (reference sequence). The CDR3 runs to 15 residues. CDR3 DNA sequence: TGTGCCTGGAGCGCCCTCCAGGGCCCGGATTCACCCCTCCACTTT. Translated, it gives CAWSALQGPDSPLHF.

This clonotype was recorded only once. V usage is TRBV7-2 and J usage is TRBJ2-3, with TRBD2 matching over 12 bases. The CDR3 runs to 19 residues. Germline assignment: CDR1 SGHTA and CDR2 FQGNSA. The V segment lost 0 bases and the J segment 5 bases; nucleotides outside the gene matches: 12. This CDR3 is CASSLALIRTSGVQDTQYF. CDR3 bases: TGTGCCAGCAGCTTAGCGCTCATCAGGACTAGCGGGGTTCAAGATACGCAGTATTTT.

J is TRBJ2-2 and V is TRBV3-1; D gene unclear. The germline gives CDR1 LGHDT, CDR2 YNNKEL (reference sequence). The CDR3 sequence is 13 residues long. V shed 4 bases and J shed 3 bases, with 6 bases lying between them. CDR3 in amino acids: CASSPHYTGELFF. Written as DNA, the CDR3 is TGTGCCAGCAGCCCTCACTACACCGGGGAGCTGTTTTTT.

The CDR3 reads CSVVTGYGYTF. In DNA form, the CDR3 reads TGCAGCGTTGTTACAGGCTATGGCTACACCTTC. V and J are TRBV29-1 and TRBJ1-2; possible D gene TRBD1, 5 bases. The CDR3 is made up of 11 amino acids. The germline gives CDR1 SQVTM, CDR2 ANQGSEA. Trimming pared 4 bases from V and 4 bases from J, leaving 7 bases between.

The chain employs TRBV20-1 and TRBJ2-5; D unclear. CDR3 length equals 14 residues. With 5 bases removed from V and 1 base from J, the gap between germline ends came to 14 bases. The germline V gene encodes CDR1 DFQATT and CDR2 SNEGSKA (reference sequence). In DNA form, the CDR3 reads TGCAGTGCTCTACTTTTTGCGTTCCAAGAGACCCAGTACTTC. Its translation is CSALLFAFQETQYF.

The chain is built from TRBV12-3 or TRBV12-4 and TRBJ2-1; D unclear. The V end lost 8 bases, the J end lost 8 bases, and 16 bases lay between the germline ends. There are 13 residues in the CDR3. This chain's CDR3 is CASSGGRVDEQFF. Written as DNA, the CDR3 is TGTGCCAGCTCGGGTGGACGGGTCGATGAGCAGTTCTTC.

The gene calls are TRBV11-2 and TRBJ1-1; TRBD1 agrees at 7 bases. CDR3 length: 12 residues. The V and J ends lost 5 bases and 11 bases, in that order; junction bases with no gene match: 8. Germline CDR1 reads SGHAT; CDR2 reads FQNNGV. In nucleotides, the CDR3 is TGTGCCAGCAGCCCCACAGGGGCGCGGGCTTTCTTT. It is translated as CASSPTGARAFF.

The rearrangement uses TRBV7-9 and TRBJ1-1; D unclear. The CDR3 has 15 residues. V was cut by 5 bases and J by 1 base, with 14 bases left in between. Germline values: CDR1 SEHNR, CDR2 FQNEAQ (reference sequence). The chain's CDR3 is CASSRRFGENTEAFF. CDR3 in DNA: TGTGCCAGCAGCCGCCGTTTCGGGGAGAACACTGAAGCTTTCTTT.

The V and J genes are TRBV6-1 and TRBJ2-1; 9 bases agree with TRBD1. With 4 bases clipped from V and 9 bases from J, the junction kept 16 bases outside the gene matches. The CDR3 is made up of 17 amino acids. Per the germline V gene, CDR1 is MNHNS and CDR2 is SASEGT. CDR3 sequence (DNA): TGTGCCAGCAGTGCGTATGCGACAGGGGGTCGTAGGGGTGAGCAGTTCTTC. Translating it yields CASSAYATGGRRGEQFF.

The chain uses TRBV10-3 and TRBJ2-7; D is perhaps TRBD1 (6 bases). V gave up 6 bases and J gave up 7 bases, with 19 bases separating them. CDR3 size: 14 residues. CDR1 is ENHRY and CDR2 is SYGVKD in the germline V gene. The CDR3 region is CAIRNRDISGEQYF. As DNA, the CDR3 is TGTGCCATCAGGAACCGGGACATCTCGGGTGAGCAGTACTTC.

The rearrangement joins TRBV20-1 to TRBJ1-4; TRBD1 aligns across 7 bases. The germline V gene has CDR1 DFQATT and CDR2 SNEGSKA (reference sequence). J gave up 0 bases and V 3 bases, and 7 bases lay outside the gene matches. This CDR3 comprises 16 residues. The chain's CDR3 is CSASRTGVATNEKLFF. DNA for the CDR3: TGCAGTGCTAGTCGAACAGGGGTTGCAACTAATGAAAAACTGTTTTTT.